This is a list of T cell receptor beta chains from one sample in a study of T cell repertoires in cytomegalovirus infection. One entry per CDR3 protein, called by TCRdb with MiXCR from the reads. The sample contains about 530,000 distinct CDR3 sequences, approximately 25% of which appear only once. Source material: PBMCs. The origin of the receptors is a human donor in good health (CMV status not recorded). Some clones in this sample may be carry-over from other donors' samples. Each CDR3 is given with its conserved first and last residue. The order of the fields is clone size, D gene, J gene, CDR3 length, V gene, CDR3 DNA, CDR3 protein. A D gene is named only where the DNA matches it firmly. Some rows mark clone size as missing; the rest say once, few, many or name a class of expanded clone.

>few|.|TRBJ2-1|11|TRBV6-2/TRBV6-3
TGTGCCAGCAGAGACACCAATGAGCAGTTCTTC
CASRDTNEQFF
>.|.|TRBJ2-3|14|TRBV7-9
TGTGCCAGCAGCTCCCTCATTAGCGGAGATACGCAGTATTTT
CASSSLISGDTQYF
>few|TRBD2|TRBJ2-5|15|TRBV9
TGTGCCAGCAGCGTGACTAGCGGGAGCGGGGAGACCCAGTACTTC
CASSVTSGSGETQYF
>.|TRBD2|TRBJ2-1|16|TRBV19
TGTGCCAGTAGCCCCCTAGCGGGAGTAGCCTACAATGAGCAGTTCTTC
CASSPLAGVAYNEQFF
>.|TRBD1|TRBJ1-1|13|TRBV24-1
TGTGCCACCAGTGATTTGGGGACAGGGCCCGCTTTCTTT
CATSDLGTGPAFF
>.|.|TRBJ1-5|14|TRBV4-1
TGCGCCAGCAGCCAGTTGTTATCAAATCAGCCCCAGCATTTT
CASSQLLSNQPQHF
>.|.|TRBJ2-2|14|TRBV28
TGTGCCAGCATAGTCGGGAGTTATACCGGGGAGCTGTTTTTT
CASIVGSYTGELFF
>many|.|TRBJ1-2|11|TRBV7-2
TGTGCCAGTTGGGGAGGGGACGGCTACACCTTC
CASWGGDGYTF
>.|.|TRBJ1-5|12|TRBV6-2/TRBV6-3
TGTGCCAGCAGTTACTCGATAGGGACTCAGCATTTT
CASSYSIGTQHF
>many|.|TRBJ1-1|13|TRBV11-2
TGTGCCAGCAGCCGGGACACCAACACTGAAGCTTTCTTT
CASSRDTNTEAFF
>.|.|TRBJ2-3|19|TRBV15
TGTGCCACCAGCAGAGATGGCAGCCAGGGTGGAATAGGCACAGATACGCAGTATTTT
CATSRDGSQGGIGTDTQYF
>few|TRBD2|TRBJ2-1|15|TRBV6-5
TGTGCCAGCACCCCCCTCGGGACTAGCGTCGATGAGCAGTTCTTC
CASTPLGTSVDEQFF
>.|TRBD1|TRBJ2-2|13|TRBV6-2/TRBV6-3
TGTGCCAGCAGTAAGGGGGCCTCCGGGGAGCTGTTTTTT
CASSKGASGELFF
>.|TRBD2|TRBJ2-6|16|TRBV20-1
TGCAGTGCCTGGACTAGCGGGAGCTCTGGGGCCAACGTCCTGACTTTC
CSAWTSGSSGANVLTF
>.|TRBD2|TRBJ2-1|15|TRBV12-3/TRBV12-4
TGTGCCAGCAGTGAGACTAGCGGGTTCTACAATGAGCAGTTCTTC
CASSETSGFYNEQFF
>few|.|TRBJ2-5|15|TRBV11-3
TGTGCCAGCAGCTTAGGTCCCCCGTGGCAAGAGACCCAGTACTTC
CASSLGPPWQETQYF
>.|TRBD2|TRBJ2-1|15|TRBV20-1
TGCAGCGCCCGGGTGTCTAGCGGGACCCCCATTGAGCAGTTCTTC
CSARVSSGTPIEQFF
>.|TRBD2|TRBJ2-4|17|TRBV4-1
TGCGCCAGCAGCCAAGGACTAGCGCGCAACTTAAAAAACATTCAGTACTTC
CASSQGLARNLKNIQYF
>once|.|TRBJ1-2|15|TRBV4-3
TGCGCCAGCAGCCTTTCCCGGGCGGCGGGCTATGGCTACACCTTC
CASSLSRAAGYGYTF
>.|.|TRBJ2-1|15|TRBV7-9
TGTGCCAGCAGCTGGATAGGTCGGACAGACAATGAGCAGTTCTTC
CASSWIGRTDNEQFF
>many|.|TRBJ1-1|15|TRBV7-2
TGTGCCAGCAGCTTAGCGGGTTGGGTGAACACTGAAGCTTTCTTT
CASSLAGWVNTEAFF
>few|TRBD1|TRBJ1-2|16|TRBV6-6
TGTGCCAGCAGGCAACTGGGACAGGGGACTAACTATGGCTACACCTTC
CASRQLGQGTNYGYTF
>.|.|TRBJ1-2|13|TRBV19
TGTGCCAGTAGTATAGATCACGTCTATGGCTACACCTTC
CASSIDHVYGYTF
>few|TRBD1|TRBJ2-1|17|TRBV6-2/TRBV6-3
TGTGCCAGCAGTTACCGACTGACAGGGGTCTTGATCAATGAGCAGTTCTTC
CASSYRLTGVLINEQFF
>.|TRBD1|TRBJ1-2|16|TRBV7-2
TGTGCCAGCAGCTTAGAGAAGGGGGCGCATTCTCGGGGCTACACCTTC
CASSLEKGAHSRGYTF